This T cell receptor beta chain comes out of a study of PD-1 blockade in classical Hodgkin lymphoma. Study-wide results and limits: The authors excluded patients who started nivolumab under 1 year after ASCT. Patients newly diagnosed and complete responders had comparable baseline diversity.

Documented time point: cycle 4 day 1 (C4D1), after 6 weeks of nivolumab. Each patient experienced a relapse that followed autologous stem cell transplantation, and brentuximab vedotin exposure varied. On this clone itself: The target antigen is unknown.

The CDR3 runs to 15 residues. Germline V gene data show CDR1 as MNHEY and CDR2 as SMNVEV (reference sequence). J was trimmed by 4 bases and V by 3 bases; bases with no gene match: 8. The protocol was immunoSEQ multiplex PCR, while the TCRdb copy is restricted to in-frame clones and leaves out a portion. The sample yields about 28,000 clones, about 80% seen once. Sequencing was performed on peripheral blood mononuclear cells (PBMCs), taken before the fourth cycle of nivolumab. The rearrangement uses TRBV27 and TRBJ2-5; 7 positions match TRBD1. The sequence was collected from a human donor with classical Hodgkin lymphoma. CDR3 residues: CASSFTDRDGETQYF. The CDR3 coding sequence is TGTGCCAGCAGTTTCACCGACAGGGATGGAGAGACCCAGTACTTC.